The 12 T cell receptor beta chains presented below share a single source sample, sequenced in a study of response to subunit inactivated influenza vaccine. TCRdb reprocessed the RT-PCR reads with MiXCR, giving one entry per CDR3 protein. Among about 700,000 distinct CDR3 sequences listed, roughly 14% were seen once. Sequencing was performed on PBMCs from blood, taken around two weeks before vaccination. These receptors were obtained from a man aged 50 to 60 who received an inactivated influenza vaccine.

This clonotype was seen only a few times. The genes are TRBV6-1 and TRBJ2-1; 7 bases agree with TRBD1. The CDR3 sequence is 15 residues long. The V gene's germline CDR1 is MNHNS and CDR2 SASEGT. V trimming: 6 bases; J trimming: 3 bases; junction bases outside the gene matches: 8. Here the CDR3 DNA reads TGTGCCAGCAGACCACAGGGGATACTCTACAATGAGCAGTTCTTC. Translated: CASRPQGILYNEQFF.

The rearrangement uses TRBV7-9 and TRBJ2-1, with 9 nucleotides matching TRBD1. J lost 15 bases, V lost 1 base, and 4 bases had no gene match. The CDR3 consists of 12 residues. CDR1 SEHNR and CDR2 FQNEAQ come from the germline V gene (reference sequence). The CDR3 spells CASSLEGQGPFF. The DNA for the CDR3 is TGTGCCAGCAGCTTAGAGGGACAGGGACCGTTCTTC.

This sequence joins TRBV6-5 and TRBJ1-2; D possibly corresponds to TRBD1 (5 bases). Germline V gene sequence: CDR1 MNHEY, CDR2 SVGAGI. The V gene lost 4 bases and the J gene lost 2 bases, with 11 bases spanning the gap. The CDR3 loop spans 14 amino acids. The CDR3 bases are TGTGCCAGCAGTTCGACAGTTAACAACTATGGCTACACCTTC. Protein product: CASSSTVNNYGYTF.

This clonotype was seen ten or more times. The chain links TRBV20-1 to TRBJ2-3; D possibly corresponds to TRBD2 (5 bases). Germline V gene sequence: CDR1 DFQATT, CDR2 SNEGSKA (reference sequence). This CDR3 spans 12 amino acids. The V end lost 4 bases, the J end lost 4 bases, and 9 bases lay between the germline ends. The CDR3 loop is CSATQEADTQYF. As DNA, the CDR3 is TGCAGTGCTACCCAGGAGGCAGATACGCAGTATTTT.

This chain links TRBV28 with TRBJ1-5, with D uncertain. From germline, CDR1 is MDHEN and CDR2 SYDVKM. With 4 bases removed from V and 15 bases from J, the gap between germline ends came to 13 bases. The CDR3 covers 11 residues. The CDR3 is CASSSLQKPHF. CDR3 coding DNA: TGTGCCAGCAGTTCTTTACAAAAACCGCATTTT. Looking up the rest from reference TRBV28 and TRBJ1-5 gives the full variable domain: DVKVTQSSRYLVKRTGEKVFLECVQDMDHENMFWYRQDPGLGLRLIYFSYDVKMKEKGDIPEGYSVSREKKERFSLILESASTNQTSMYLCASSSLQKPHFGDGTRLSIL.

This clonotype came up a few times. J is TRBJ1-6 and V is TRBV25-1, with unresolved D. V was clipped by 4 bases and J by 0 bases, with 16 bases between them. Looked up from germline, CDR1 is MGHDK and CDR2 is SYGVNS. The length of the CDR3 is 18 residues. The CDR3 here is CASSAYMGAGSYNSPLHF. Written as DNA, the CDR3 is TGTGCCAGCAGTGCCTACATGGGCGCGGGCTCCTATAATTCACCCCTCCACTTT.

This clonotype was picked up a small number of times. The chain combines TRBV19 with TRBJ2-1; 9 bases agree with TRBD2. V trimming: 2 bases; J trimming: 7 bases; junction bases outside the gene matches: 6. The length of the CDR3 is 15 residues. Germline CDR1 LNHDA, CDR2 SQIVND (reference sequence). CDR3 coding DNA: TGTGCCAGTAGTATATTGCGGGAGGGCCTGAATGAGCAGTTCTTC. It is translated as CASSILREGLNEQFF.

V is TRBV12-3 or TRBV12-4 and J is TRBJ2-3, with 9 positions matching TRBD2. Trimming cost V 2 bases and J 4 bases; bases outside gene matches: 7. The CDR3 length is 16 residues. CDR3 in amino acids: CASSLNSGSVPDTQYF. For the CDR3, the DNA is TGTGCCAGCAGTTTAAATAGCGGGAGTGTACCAGATACGCAGTATTTT.

The chain employs TRBV5-1 and TRBJ2-4; D is unresolved. CDR3 length equals 15 residues. CDR1 is SGHRS, CDR2 YFSETQ, per germline. The ends were cut back, 3 bases at V and 5 bases at J, with 15 bases in the middle. CDR3 DNA: TGCGCCAGCAGCTCGTTCCCGGGTCCAGAAAACATTCAGTACTTC. Translation: CASSSFPGPENIQYF.

J is TRBJ2-5 and V is TRBV2; unclear D gene. The CDR3 spans 15 residues. V lost 0 bases and J lost 5, with 13 bases in between. Germline values: CDR1 SNHLY, CDR2 FYNNEI. Here the CDR3 reads CASSEALSPRETQYF. In nucleotides, the CDR3 is TGTGCCAGCAGTGAAGCGCTTAGCCCGAGGGAGACCCAGTACTTC.

This clonotype has at least ten counts. This chain uses TRBV5-5 with TRBJ2-7; TRBD2 aligns across 14 bases. After removal of 5 bases from V and 2 bases from J, the junction contained 6 bases not matched to a gene. Germline loops: CDR1 SGHKS, CDR2 YYEKEE (reference sequence). CDR3 length equals 16 residues. The CDR3 protein is CASSLGLAGGTYEQYF. CDR3 DNA sequence: TGTGCCAGCAGTCTCGGACTAGCGGGAGGCACCTACGAGCAGTACTTC.

The chain is built from TRBV6-7 and TRBJ2-1; 10 nucleotides line up with TRBD1. TRBV6-7 is sorted into the ORF group, with uncertain function. The CDR3 length is 15 residues. V shed 2 bases, J shed 8 bases, and the junction held 6 bases outside the gene matches. The CDR3 reads CASSYPGQGIHEQFF. The CDR3 nucleotides read TGTGCCAGCAGTTACCCGGGACAGGGGATCCATGAGCAGTTCTTC.